In its sample, the clone carrying this T cell receptor beta chain was seen many times. Its antigen is undetermined. The sample comes from a study of Graves' ophthalmopathy and Graves' hyperthyroidism. Study outcomes and limitations: Ophthalmopathy was separated from stable hyperthyroidism by a 13-signature model with 87.88% sensitivity and over 75% specificity.

Hyperthyroidism patients were newly diagnosed, ill under 2 months, and aged 18 to 65 years. Diagnosis relied on clinical symptoms, serum thyroxine, TRAb, thyroid ultrasound and orbital computed tomography. What supplied the PBMCs was approximately 10 ml of fresh peripheral blood. RNA transcripts were the source from which TCR beta CDR3 regions were amplified. HTBI-primed RT-PCR formed the first round, and a multiplex PCR formed the second. TCRdb independently ran MiXCR on the multiplex PCR reads; one entry per CDR3 protein. This sample carries 350,000 to 400,000 distinct CDR3 sequences, 15% to 19% of them seen once, and the ten largest clones take 5.5% to 7%. The specimen was peripheral blood. This sequence originates from a woman aged 18-29 years with stable Graves' hyperthyroidism.

CDR3 DNA sequence: TGTGCCACCAGTGACTCCGGGACGGACTATGGCTACACCTTC. Translated, it gives CATSDSGTDYGYTF. J is TRBJ1-2 and V is TRBV24-1, with D possibly matching TRBD1 (5 bases). This CDR3 is built from 14 residues. Between the trimmed V and J ends, which lost 4 bases and 3 bases, there was a span of 11 bases. Germline V gives CDR1 KGHDR, CDR2 SFDVKD.